Described below is a single T cell receptor beta chain sequence and its context. Researchers sorted participants into cohorts using their self-reported clinical history. Generated by immunoSEQ multiplex PCR, the TCRdb table keeps only in-frame clones and is missing some. The data show approximately 280,000 clones, around nine tenths seen once. This entry comes from a study of blood T cell repertoires in COVID-19. This CDR3 region has 15 residues. The trim removed 4 bases at V and 1 base at J, leaving 0 bases unmatched. This sequence was found in a woman younger than 30 who had recovered from COVID-19. V and J are TRBV23-1 and TRBJ2-2; 10 bases align to TRBD2. TRBV23-1 is identified as an open reading frame with a role that is uncertain. The sample consisted of PBMCs or T cells enriched from blood (not recorded which). The CDR3 DNA reads TGCGCCAGCAGTCTAGCGGGAGGGAACACCGGGGAGCTGTTTTTT. Protein: CASSLAGGNTGELFF.